This T cell receptor beta chain was recovered during a study of human T cells and chemical hapten exposure (dated by TCRdb to the early 2020s). Concerning the study at large: For sensitization, 2% DPC in acetone was applied to a 2 cm by 2 cm area of upper inner arm skin. Throughout the approximately 23-week study period, patients were also given weekly therapeutic DPC doses on the scalp. Patch testing was performed on the upper back with Finn chambers containing 0.01% DPC, and the patch tests were scored after 6 days according to International Contact Dermatitis Research Group standards. The patient cohort, mostly female, included alopecia areata with under or over 50% scalp involvement, alopecia totalis and alopecia universalis. Libraries were pooled for sequencing, and per-sample TCR yields varied mainly because of small differences in library volumes within the pool. The study tracked peripheral blood TCR repertoire changes in vivo during primary and secondary sensitization to the hapten diphenylcyclopropenone (DPC) in alopecia patients. Blood was sampled from patients pre-sensitization (week 0) and at 2, 6 and about 24 weeks after DPC sensitization. Blood for TCR sequencing was provided by twenty-nine alopecia patients at one to four time points (pre-sensitization, 2, 6 and 24 weeks).

The intended sense of this specimen's time point label: patch test 2, 6 weeks after DPC sensitization. What this sample's treatment or condition label stands for: therapeutic diphenylcyclopropenone sensitization with weekly scalp DPC. Blood at each patch-test visit was drawn before the patch test was applied. Patients were eligible if aged 18 to 70, diagnosed with alopecia and judged suitable for DPC therapy, and pregnant patients were excluded. Total RNA was extracted from unfractionated whole blood collected in Tempus Blood RNA tubes. To note about this clonotype: Its antigen has not been determined. Base qualities are not at hand, and no much larger clone is one base apart.

The research as a whole found: DPC sensitization did not change the number of TCRs with a frequency above 1 in 1000, and there was no evidence of changes in global repertoire structure. Repeated subsampling changed both the strength of the expansion versus patch-test correlation and the threshold at which the correlation became significant. Significantly more large CDR3 similarity clusters were formed by expanded TCRs than by pre-sensitization or healthy control sets, consistent with antigen-driven responses. Because all patients had alopecia, a presumed autoimmune disease, the immune response of the patients might differ from that of healthy individuals. A positive correlation was found between the number of PT1 expanded TCRs and patch test score, with significance reached at thresholds 8, 16 and 32 but not 4.

The library was built by means of RACE. Sequencer: NextSeq 500. Library preparation attached unique molecular identifiers to individual cDNA molecules for quantitative, reproducible TCR counting. Both TCR alpha and TCR beta chains were sequenced from each blood RNA sample. The authors processed their data as follows. A median of around 96,000 TCRs per sample was observed, with a range of about 23,224 to 700,000. V, J and CDR3 annotation of the TCR reads was performed with the Decombinator software suite. To make PS versus PT1 abundance plots, every sample was subsampled to the same number of TCRs (28,000). TCRs were defined as expanded if absent before sensitization and observed at least eight times at the 2-week time point. TCRdb passed the public sequencing reads through fastp at Q25 and MiXCR, retaining productive beta sequences. All rows with the same CDR3 protein become a single entry with the most common DNA and genes. The V and J calls come from TCRdb's annotation, not from the publication. Here the sample has over 100,000 distinct CDR3 sequences; 9.2% occur a single time. More than 3% of the sample is in the top ten clones.

From the cysteine through the phenylalanine, the CDR3 covers 14 amino acids. The only DNA kept is the CDR3, 42 bases in frame from the first base. V drops 3 bases and J drops 7 bases, leaving 14 bases in between. CDR1 SGDLS and CDR2 YYNGEE were looked up in the germline V gene. The input for sequencing was whole blood, taken in connection with sensitization to the hapten diphenylcyclopropenone (DPC). The sequence derives from a woman in her thirties or forties with alopecia areata. Some clones in this sample may be carry-over from other donors' samples. The chain uses TRBV9 and TRBJ2-1; tentative D gene TRBD2, with 6 bases matching. The nucleotide sequence is given as TGTGCCAGCAGCGAGGGACTCACTACAAATGAGCAGTTCTTC. The resulting protein is CASSEGLTTNEQFF.